One T cell receptor (beta chain) is described in this entry. Its specificity is unknown. This sample was included in a study of CXCR3-negative and CXCR3-positive naive CD8 T cells. Notes on the study in general: Each naive subset displayed comparably high diversity, whereas memory CD8+ cells displayed much lower diversity. CXCR3-expressing naive cells carried TRB CDR3s more hydrophobic than those of CXCR3-negative naive cells. Memory cells showed distinct TRBV-TRBJ patterns, while the two naive subsets matched.

The TRB libraries of cDNA were built by UMI-labeled 5' RACE. TCRdb re-called the 5' RACE reads and gives one entry per CDR3 protein, without DNA. The sample totals just under 65,000 distinct CDR3 sequences; its top ten clones hold around 5%. The germline V gene has CDR1 SNHLY and CDR2 FYNNEI. The CDR3 is 18 residues long. Approximately 270,000 cells per CD8+ T cell subset were flow-sorted in triplicate. The rearrangement joins TRBV2 to TRBJ1-1; the D call from TCRdb, TRBD1, cannot be confirmed without DNA. The TCR sequence derives from a human donor in good health. Some clones in this sample may be carry-over from other donors' samples. Sequenced: naive CXCR3+ CD8+ T cells from blood. The subset was: CD45RO-CCR7+CD27+CD95- naive CD8+ T cells expressing CXCR3 (TNR3+). The CDR3 loop is CASSEAWAGALGNTEAFF.